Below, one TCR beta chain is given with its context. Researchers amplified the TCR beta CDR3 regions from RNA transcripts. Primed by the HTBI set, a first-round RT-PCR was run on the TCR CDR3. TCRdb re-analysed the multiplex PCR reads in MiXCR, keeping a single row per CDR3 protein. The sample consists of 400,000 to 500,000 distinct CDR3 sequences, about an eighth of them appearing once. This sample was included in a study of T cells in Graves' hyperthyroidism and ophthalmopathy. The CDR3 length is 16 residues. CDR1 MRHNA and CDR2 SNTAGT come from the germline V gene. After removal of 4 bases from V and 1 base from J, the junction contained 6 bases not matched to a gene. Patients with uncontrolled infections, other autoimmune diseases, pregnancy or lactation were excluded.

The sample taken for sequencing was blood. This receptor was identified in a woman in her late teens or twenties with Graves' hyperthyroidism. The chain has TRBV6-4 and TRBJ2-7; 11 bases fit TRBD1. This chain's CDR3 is CASSVWTGGISYEQYF. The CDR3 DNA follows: TGTGCCAGCAGTGTATGGACAGGGGGCATTTCCTACGAGCAGTACTTC.